The present entry profiles one T cell receptor (beta chain) with its context. The data were obtained in a study of long-term antiretroviral therapy in people with HIV. Investigators performed immunoSEQ version v3.0 at survey level. The method was immunoSEQ multiplex PCR; TCRdb's version includes in-frame clones alone and lacks a portion of them. The table lists around 13,000 clones, 80% of them singletons, with 13% in the top ten. The ends were cut back, 3 bases at V and 5 bases at J, with 17 bases in the middle. The CDR3 loop spans 16 amino acids. Germline CDR1 and CDR2: SGDLS and YYNGEE. The sequence was collected from a man aged 40-49 years with HIV. The chain is built from TRBV9 and TRBJ1-4; D is ambiguous. The specimen was unsorted PBMCs, collected 3.2 years before starting antiretroviral therapy. The CDR3 reads CASSATRRNRNEKLFF. The DNA of the CDR3 is TGTGCCAGCAGCGCTACTCGACGCAACCGAAATGAAAAACTGTTTTTT. The full variable domain, rest sourced from reference TRBV9 and TRBJ1-4, is DSGVTQTPKHLITATGQRVTLRCSPRSGDLSVYWYQQSLDQGLQFLIQYYNGEERAKGNILERFSAQQFPDLHSELNLSSLELGDSALYFCASSATRRNRNEKLFFGSGTQLSVL.